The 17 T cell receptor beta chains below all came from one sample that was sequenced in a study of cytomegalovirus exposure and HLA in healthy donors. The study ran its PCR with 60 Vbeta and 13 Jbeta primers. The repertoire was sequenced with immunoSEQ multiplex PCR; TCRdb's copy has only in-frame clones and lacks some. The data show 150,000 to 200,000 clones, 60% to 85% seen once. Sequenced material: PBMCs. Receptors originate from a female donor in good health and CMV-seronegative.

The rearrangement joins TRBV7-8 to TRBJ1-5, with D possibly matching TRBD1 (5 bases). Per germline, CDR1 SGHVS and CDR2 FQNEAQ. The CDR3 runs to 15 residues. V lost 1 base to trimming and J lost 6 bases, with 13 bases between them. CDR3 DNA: TGTGCCAGCAGCTTAGATGTGGGGGGGGGTCAGCCCCAGCATTTT. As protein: CASSLDVGGGQPQHF.

The CDR3 reads CASSLGLAAYNEQFF. The DNA for the CDR3 is TGTGCCAGCAGCTTGGGACTAGCGGCCTACAATGAGCAGTTCTTC. The chain uses TRBV7-6 and TRBJ2-1, with 11 bases fitting TRBD2. The CDR3 is 15 amino acids. The germline V gene has CDR1 SGHVS and CDR2 FNYEAQ. J was trimmed by 2 bases and V by 3 bases; bases with no gene match: 0.

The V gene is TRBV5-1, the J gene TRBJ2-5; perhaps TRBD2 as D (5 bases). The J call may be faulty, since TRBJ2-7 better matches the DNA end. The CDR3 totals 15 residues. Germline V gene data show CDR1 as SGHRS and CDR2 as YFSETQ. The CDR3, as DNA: TGCGCCAGCAGCTTGGGGGTGGGAGTATCCTACGAGCAGTACTTC. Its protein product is CASSLGVGVSYEQYF.

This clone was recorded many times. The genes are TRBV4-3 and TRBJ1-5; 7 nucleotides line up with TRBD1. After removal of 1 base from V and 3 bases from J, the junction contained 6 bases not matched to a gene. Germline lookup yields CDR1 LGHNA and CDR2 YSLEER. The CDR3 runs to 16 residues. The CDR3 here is CASSQGAGGTNQPQHF. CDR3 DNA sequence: TGCGCCAGCAGCCAAGGGGCAGGGGGGACCAATCAGCCCCAGCATTTT.

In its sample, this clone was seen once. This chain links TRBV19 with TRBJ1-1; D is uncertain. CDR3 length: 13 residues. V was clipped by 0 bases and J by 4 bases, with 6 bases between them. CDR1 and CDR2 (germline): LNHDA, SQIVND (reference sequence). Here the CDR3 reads CASSIDRSTEAFF. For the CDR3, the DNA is TGTGCCAGTAGTATAGATCGGAGCACTGAAGCTTTCTTT.

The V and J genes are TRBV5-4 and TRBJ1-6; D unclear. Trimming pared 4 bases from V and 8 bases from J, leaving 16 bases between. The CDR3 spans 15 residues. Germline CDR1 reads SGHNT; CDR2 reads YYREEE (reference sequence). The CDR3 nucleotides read TGTGCCAGCAGCCTACCGAGGGAGAGGTATTCACCCCTCCACTTT. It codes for CASSLPRERYSPLHF.

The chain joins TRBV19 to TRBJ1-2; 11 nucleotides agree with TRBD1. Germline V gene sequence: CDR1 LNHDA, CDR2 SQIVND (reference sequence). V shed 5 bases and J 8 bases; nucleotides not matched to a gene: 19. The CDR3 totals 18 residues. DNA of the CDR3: TGTGCCAGTAGTCGCTCCGGTAGTGAAGGACAGGGGGCGAGAGGCTACACCTTC. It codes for CASSRSGSEGQGARGYTF.

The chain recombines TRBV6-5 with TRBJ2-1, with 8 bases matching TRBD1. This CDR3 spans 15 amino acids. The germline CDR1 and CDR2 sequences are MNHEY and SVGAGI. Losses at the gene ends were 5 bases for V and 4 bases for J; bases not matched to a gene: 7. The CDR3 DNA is TGTGCCAGCAGTCCCGGACAGGGATCGTACAATGAGCAGTTCTTC. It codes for CASSPGQGSYNEQFF.

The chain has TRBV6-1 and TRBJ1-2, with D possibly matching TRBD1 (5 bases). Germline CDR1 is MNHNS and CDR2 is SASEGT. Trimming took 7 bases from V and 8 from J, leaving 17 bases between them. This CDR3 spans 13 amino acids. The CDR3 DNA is TGTGCCAGCAAATTCCCAGGGTCCTGGGGCTACACCTTC. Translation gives CASKFPGSWGYTF.

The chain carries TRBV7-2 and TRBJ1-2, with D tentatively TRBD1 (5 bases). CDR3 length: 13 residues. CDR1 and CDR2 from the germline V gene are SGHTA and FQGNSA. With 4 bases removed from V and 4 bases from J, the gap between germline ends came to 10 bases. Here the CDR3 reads CASSWGEPYGYTF. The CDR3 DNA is TGTGCCAGCAGCTGGGGGGAGCCCTATGGCTACACCTTC. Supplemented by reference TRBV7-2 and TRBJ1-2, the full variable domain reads GAGVSQSPSNKVTEKGKDVELRCDPISGHTALYWYRQSLGQGLEFLIYFQGNSAPDKSGLPSDRFSAERTGGSVSTLTIQRTQQEDSAVYLCASSWGEPYGYTFGSGTRLTVV.

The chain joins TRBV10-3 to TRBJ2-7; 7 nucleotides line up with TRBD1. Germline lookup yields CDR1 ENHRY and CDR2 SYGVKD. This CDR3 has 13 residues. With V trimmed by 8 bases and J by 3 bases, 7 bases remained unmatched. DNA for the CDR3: TGTGCCATCGAGGCGGCAGGGGGCTACGAGCAGTACTTC. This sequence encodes CAIEAAGGYEQYF.

The chain's CDR3 is CASSQHRGRPDTQYF. The CDR3 DNA reads TGTGCCAGCAGCCAACACAGGGGAAGGCCAGATACGCAGTATTTT. The V call is TRBV7-2, the J call TRBJ2-3, with TRBD1 matching over 7 bases. Unmatched junction bases numbered 9, after V lost 5 bases and J lost 4 bases. Germline lookup yields CDR1 SGHTA and CDR2 FQGNSA. This CDR3 contains 15 residues.

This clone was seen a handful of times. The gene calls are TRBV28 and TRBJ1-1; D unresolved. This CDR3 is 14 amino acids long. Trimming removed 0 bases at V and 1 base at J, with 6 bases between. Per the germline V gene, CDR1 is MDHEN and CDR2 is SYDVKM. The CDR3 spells CASSLWTGNTEAFF. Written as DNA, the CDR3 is TGTGCCAGCAGTTTATGGACGGGGAACACTGAAGCTTTCTTT.

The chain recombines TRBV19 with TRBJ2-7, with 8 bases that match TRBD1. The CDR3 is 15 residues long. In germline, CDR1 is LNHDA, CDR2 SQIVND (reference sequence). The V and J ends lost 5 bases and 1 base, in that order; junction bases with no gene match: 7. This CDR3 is CASSARQGSSYEQYF. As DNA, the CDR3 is TGTGCCAGTAGTGCCCGACAGGGGAGTTCCTACGAGCAGTACTTC. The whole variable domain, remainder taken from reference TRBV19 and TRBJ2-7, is DGGITQSPKYLFRKEGQNVTLSCEQNLNHDAMYWYRQDPGQGLRLIYYSQIVNDFQKGDIAEGYSVSREKKESFPLTVTSAQKNPTAFYLCASSARQGSSYEQYFGPGTRLTVT.

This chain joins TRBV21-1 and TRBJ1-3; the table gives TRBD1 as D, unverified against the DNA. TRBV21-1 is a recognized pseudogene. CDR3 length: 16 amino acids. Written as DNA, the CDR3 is TGTGCCAGCAGCAAAGCACAGGCCCCTTCTGGAAACACCATATATTTT. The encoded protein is CASSKAQAPSGNTIYF.

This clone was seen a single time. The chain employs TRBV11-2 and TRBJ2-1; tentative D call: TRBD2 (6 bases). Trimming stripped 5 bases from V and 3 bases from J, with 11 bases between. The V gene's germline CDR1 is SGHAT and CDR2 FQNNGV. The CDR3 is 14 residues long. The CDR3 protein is CASSLLTSYNEQFF. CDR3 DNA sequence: TGTGCCAGCAGCCTACTGACTAGCTACAATGAGCAGTTCTTC.

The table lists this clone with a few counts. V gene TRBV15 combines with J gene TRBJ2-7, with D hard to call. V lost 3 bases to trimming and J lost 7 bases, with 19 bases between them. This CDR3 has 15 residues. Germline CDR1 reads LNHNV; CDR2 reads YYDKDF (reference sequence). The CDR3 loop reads CATSRGSSRSREQYF. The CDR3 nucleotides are TGTGCCACCAGCAGGGGTAGCTCCCGTTCTAGGGAGCAGTACTTC.